A single sample is the source of the 13 T cell receptor beta chains below, sequenced in a study of cytomegalovirus exposure and HLA in healthy donors. Some clones are missing from TCRdb's copy, which holds only in-frame ones; the method was immunoSEQ multiplex PCR. Of about 130,000 clones in the sample, around 80% are singletons; the top ten hold 30%. Sequencing was done on a sample of PBMCs. The receptors were sampled from a man aged 30 to 45 in good health and CMV-seropositive.

The rearrangement uses TRBV28 and TRBJ1-2; D remains ambiguous. Per the germline V gene, CDR1 is MDHEN and CDR2 is SYDVKM. The CDR3 length is 14 residues. V lost 6 bases, J lost 2 bases, and 13 bases lay in between. The CDR3 DNA sequence: TGTGCCAGCAGCCCGGGAGGGTCCAACTATGGCTACACCTTC. This translates into CASSPGGSNYGYTF.

This chain connects TRBV1 to TRBJ1-2. TRBV1 is given as a pseudogene. CDR3 length equals 19 residues. CDR3 DNA: TGCACCAGCAGCCAAGATCGCCGGCCCCCCGGGGAGGGGAACTATGGCTACACCTTC. This sequence encodes CTSSQDRRPPGEGNYGYTF.

The chain couples TRBV25-1 to TRBJ2-5; D is possibly TRBD2 (6 bases). Trimming shortened V by 6 bases and J by 4 bases, and 15 bases separated the two germline ends. The CDR3 spans 14 residues. CDR1 and CDR2 (germline): MGHDK, SYGVNS. DNA for the CDR3: TGTGCCAGCAGGACTAGGGGAGGTTTAGAGACCCAGTACTTC. Translated, it gives CASRTRGGLETQYF.

The CDR3 is CASSASAHSSYNEQFF. The CDR3, as DNA: TGTGCCAGCAGCGCATCAGCGCATAGCTCCTACAATGAGCAGTTCTTC. The chain employs TRBV9 and TRBJ2-1; the D is unclear. This CDR3 contains 16 residues. Germline values: CDR1 SGDLS, CDR2 YYNGEE. V was clipped by 3 bases and J by 0 bases, with 13 bases between them.

This clone was found a few times. The sample holds other DNA sequences that translate to the same CDR3. The chain is built from TRBV5-1 and TRBJ2-3; D remains unclear. Deletions cut 0 bases from V and 4 bases from J, with 9 bases between. CDR3 length equals 14 residues. CDR1 and CDR2 (germline): SGHRS, YFSETQ. CDR3: CASSLGGGSDTQYF. Written as DNA, the CDR3 is TGCGCCAGCAGCTTGGGAGGTGGGTCAGATACGCAGTATTTT.

J is TRBJ2-7 and V is TRBV5-4; 9 nucleotides agree with TRBD2. The CDR3 extends over 16 amino acids. Germline values: CDR1 SGHNT, CDR2 YYREEE (reference sequence). V gave up 0 bases and J gave up 0 bases; unmatched junction bases: 4. For the CDR3, the DNA is TGTGCCAGCAGCTTGGAAGCGGGAGGAACCTCCTACGAGCAGTACTTC. Amino acids: CASSLEAGGTSYEQYF. The entire variable domain, with the rest obtained from reference TRBV5-4 and TRBJ2-7, is as follows: ETGVTQSPTHLIKTRGQQVTLRCSSQSGHNTVSWYQQALGQGPQFIFQYYREEENGRGNFPPRFSGLQFPNYSSELNVNALELDDSALYLCASSLEAGGTSYEQYFGPGTRLTVT.

The chain employs TRBV5-4 and TRBJ2-1, with 10 bases fitting TRBD1. The CDR3 spans 16 residues. Germline assignment: CDR1 SGHNT and CDR2 YYREEE (reference sequence). V lost 2 bases, J lost 6 bases, and 8 bases stayed unmatched. For the CDR3, the DNA is TGTGCCAGCAGCTTACGGGGAGGGGACAGGGGCAATGAGCAGTTCTTC. Protein product: CASSLRGGDRGNEQFF.

V gene TRBV5-1 combines with J gene TRBJ2-5; TRBD2 agrees at 11 bases. CDR1 is SGHRS, CDR2 YFSETQ, per germline. Trimming at V came to 4 bases and at J to 4 bases, leaving 6 bases not matched to a gene. The length of the CDR3 is 15 residues. The CDR3 sequence: CASSTGTSGLETQYF. The DNA for the CDR3 is TGCGCCAGCAGCACCGGGACTAGCGGATTAGAGACCCAGTACTTC.

In this sample, this clone turned up once. The gene calls are TRBV5-1 and TRBJ1-1; 8 bases are a match to TRBD1. Trimming took 4 bases from V and 2 from J; bases not matched to a gene: 4. CDR3 length: 14 amino acids. Germline CDR1 SGHRS, CDR2 YFSETQ. This chain's CDR3 is CASSATGANTEAFF. The CDR3 coding sequence is TGCGCCAGCAGCGCGACAGGGGCTAACACTGAAGCTTTCTTT.

The V and J genes are TRBV6-5 and TRBJ2-7, with D possibly TRBD1 on 6 matching bases. V lost 0 bases, J lost 2 bases, and 11 bases lay in between. The CDR3 is 15 residues long. Germline V lookup: CDR1 MNHEY, CDR2 SVGAGI. CDR3 loop: CASSYSTGPTYEQYF. As DNA, the CDR3 is TGTGCCAGCAGTTACTCAACAGGGCCGACCTACGAGCAGTACTTC.

This clone was picked up one time. V is TRBV28 and J is TRBJ1-1; perhaps TRBD1 as D (6 bases). The CDR3 length is 14 residues. V was trimmed by 8 bases and J by 0 bases, leaving 13 bases between them. Germline V lookup: CDR1 MDHEN, CDR2 SYDVKM. The CDR3 coding sequence is TGTGCCAGCTCATCAGACAGGATGAACACTGAAGCTTTCTTT. Protein: CASSSDRMNTEAFF. Combining the CDR3 with reference TRBV28 and TRBJ1-1 gives the whole variable domain DVKVTQSSRYLVKRTGEKVFLECVQDMDHENMFWYRQDPGLGLRLIYFSYDVKMKEKGDIPEGYSVSREKKERFSLILESASTNQTSMYLCASSSDRMNTEAFFGQGTRLTVV.

The rearrangement uses TRBV30 and TRBJ1-2; TRBD1 aligns across 7 bases. Losses at the gene ends were 2 bases for V and 14 bases for J; bases not matched to a gene: 8. CDR3 length: 11 amino acids. Germline V lookup: CDR1 GTSNPN, CDR2 SVGIG (reference sequence). CDR3 DNA: TGTGCCTGGAGTCAGGGACAGCTGGGGACCTTC. Protein: CAWSQGQLGTF.

The chain recombines TRBV4-2 with TRBJ1-4; 7 bases are a match to TRBD1. The CDR3 is made up of 14 amino acids. The germline V gene has CDR1 LGHNA and CDR2 YNFKEQ. V was clipped by 1 base and J by 8 bases; unmatched bases: 4. CDR3 nucleotide sequence: TGTGCCAGCAGCCAAGGGACAGGTGGCGAAAAACTGTTTTTT. Translation: CASSQGTGGEKLFF.